These T cell receptor beta chains were read from a single sample in a study of shared clonotypes between healthy human individuals. The data were produced by immunoSEQ multiplex PCR, yet TCRdb's version contains in-frame clones alone and is incomplete. The repertoire holds about 1.5 million clones, with approximately 96% as singletons. The material sequenced was naive CD4+ T cells sorted from blood. The source of these receptors is a man aged 25 to 40 in good health. Each CDR3 is given with its conserved first and last residue. Fields, in order: clone size, J gene, D gene, V gene, CDR3 protein, CDR3 DNA. D genes are given only for firm matches. Not every row has a clone size; where given, it reads once, few, many or a size class.

once TRBJ1-1 NA TRBV5-1 CASSLMGPESPTEAFF TGCGCCAGCAGCTTGATGGGACCGGAAAGTCCCACTGAAGCTTTCTTT
NA TRBJ2-5 NA TRBV6-6 CASSSRGETQYF TGTGCCAGCAGCTCGAGGGGAGAGACCCAGTACTTC
once TRBJ2-2 NA TRBV1 CTSSQDAAELTGELFF TGCACCAGCAGCCAAGATGCAGCGGAGCTCACCGGGGAGCTGTTTTTT
NA TRBJ2-2 NA TRBV29-1 CSVHSRGGTGELFF TGCAGCGTTCACTCCAGGGGCGGGACCGGGGAGCTGTTTTTT
NA TRBJ1-2 NA TRBV18 CASSPGRNVNGYTF TGTGCCAGCTCACCTGGACGTAATGTGAATGGCTACACCTTC
once TRBJ2-5 TRBD2 TRBV11-2 CASSSGKAIRTQYF TGTGCCAGCAGTAGCGGGAAGGCGATTAGGACCCAGTACTTC
NA TRBJ2-7 NA TRBV27 CASSLRASAPLYEQYF TGTGCCAGCAGTCTAAGAGCTAGCGCGCCTTTGTACGAGCAGTACTTC
NA TRBJ1-2 NA TRBV6-5 CASIGGADYGYTF TGTGCCAGCATCGGGGGGGCGGACTATGGCTACACCTTC
NA TRBJ1-3 NA TRBV7-6 CASSLVGGFSGNTIYF TGTGCCAGCAGCTTAGTTGGGGGGTTCTCTGGAAACACCATATATTTT
NA TRBJ2-5 TRBD1 TRBV28 CASGIRGPETQYF TGTGCCAGCGGGATCAGGGGGCCCGAGACCCAGTACTTC
NA TRBJ2-7 TRBD1 TRBV7-2 CASSQGQGITYEQYF TGTGCCAGCAGCCAGGGACAGGGCATTACCTACGAGCAGTACTTC
NA TRBJ1-5 NA TRBV7-8 CASSLTGGYQPQHF TGTGCCAGCAGCTTAACAGGAGGGTATCAGCCCCAGCATTTT
NA TRBJ2-3 NA TRBV19 CASSTSGDTQYF TGTGCCAGTAGTACCTCGGGAGATACGCAGTATTTT
NA TRBJ2-7 NA TRBV28 CASSFQSVARQQYF TGTGCCAGCAGTTTTCAGTCGGTAGCGCGACAGCAGTACTTC
NA TRBJ1-1 TRBD1 TRBV7-8 CASSHPLQGANTEAFF TGTGCCAGCAGCCATCCTCTACAGGGGGCGAACACTGAAGCTTTCTTT
NA TRBJ2-1 NA TRBV10-3 CAISEREDNEQFF TGTGCCATCAGTGAAAGGGAAGACAATGAGCAGTTCTTC
once TRBJ2-5 TRBD1 TRBV30 CAWSGQGPTVPGETQYF TGTGCCTGGAGCGGACAGGGGCCAACTGTCCCGGGAGAGACCCAGTACTTC
NA TRBJ2-7 TRBD1 TRBV28 CASISSRDRSYEQYF TGTGCCAGCATCTCCTCCCGGGACAGGTCCTACGAGCAGTACTTC